This note documents a single T cell receptor (beta chain) sequence. These data belong to a study of OX40 agonist ivuxolimab in advanced cancers. The overall study: Patients enrolled in dose escalation were diagnosed with hepatocellular carcinoma, melanoma, renal cell or head and neck cancer.

Using immunoSEQ multiplex PCR, the repertoire was profiled, and TCRdb retains in-frame clones only, with some absent. The table shows around 73,000 clones, with about 90% occurring only once. The specimen was CD4+ or CD8+ T cells sorted from blood, collected in a trial of the OX40 agonist ivuxolimab. The source of this sequence is an adult with an advanced solid tumor such as melanoma, head and neck, liver or kidney cancer.

CDR3 sequence: CASSQEWVTSSTDTQYF. As DNA, the CDR3 is TGCGCCAGCAGCCAAGAATGGGTGACTTCTAGCACAGATACGCAGTATTTT. The chain couples TRBV4-1 to TRBJ2-3; D remains unclear. The length of the CDR3 is 17 residues. The ends were cut back, 0 bases at V and 0 bases at J, with 13 bases in the middle. CDR1 and CDR2 from the germline V gene are MGHRA and YSYEKL.